This TCR beta chain was captured in a study (dated by TCRdb to the mid-2010s). Library creation used RT-PCR. The run used an Illumina MiSeq. The raw public reads went through TCRdb reprocessing: fastp at Q25, MiXCR clone calling, in-frame beta chains kept. Every distinct CDR3 protein forms one entry, paired with its most common genes and DNA. The sample records hundreds of thousands of distinct CDR3 sequences, around 14% of which are singletons. The biggest ten clones account for roughly 4% of the sample. The CDR3 has 11 amino acids, counting the end cysteine and phenylalanine. The read is trimmed to its CDR3 DNA, 33 bases read in frame from base 1. The junction carries 8 bases between V and J, which are trimmed by 1 base and 10 bases respectively. CDR1 and CDR2 are read off the germline V gene (reference sequence) as SEHNR and FQNEAQ. This clonotype was observed a handful of times. Its binding antigen is unknown. Base quality data are lacking; no much larger clone is found one base away.

The source is a female donor in good health, serving as a healthy control. Sequencing was done on a sample of memory CD4+ T cells from blood. Here the chain combines TRBV7-9 and TRBJ2-7, with no D gene named confidently. The DNA is as follows: TGTGCCAGCAGCTTAGAGGGAAGACAGTACTTC. This yields the protein CASSLEGRQYF.